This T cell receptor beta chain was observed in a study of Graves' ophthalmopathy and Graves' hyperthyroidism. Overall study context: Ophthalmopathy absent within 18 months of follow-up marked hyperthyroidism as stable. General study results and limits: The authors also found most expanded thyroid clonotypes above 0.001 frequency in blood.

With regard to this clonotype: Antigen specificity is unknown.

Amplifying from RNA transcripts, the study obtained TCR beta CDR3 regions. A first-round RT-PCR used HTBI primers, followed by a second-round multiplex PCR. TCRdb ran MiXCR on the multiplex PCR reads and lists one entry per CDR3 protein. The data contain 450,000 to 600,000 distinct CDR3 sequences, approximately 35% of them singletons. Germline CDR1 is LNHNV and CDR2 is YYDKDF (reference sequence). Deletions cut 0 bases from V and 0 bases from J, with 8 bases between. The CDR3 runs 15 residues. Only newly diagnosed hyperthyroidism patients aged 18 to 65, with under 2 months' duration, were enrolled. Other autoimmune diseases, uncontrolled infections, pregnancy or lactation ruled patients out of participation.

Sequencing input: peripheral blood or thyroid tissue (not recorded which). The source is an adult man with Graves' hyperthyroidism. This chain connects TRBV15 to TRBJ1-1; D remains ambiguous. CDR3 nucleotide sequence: TGTGCCACCAGCAGAGATAAGTCGATGAACACTGAAGCTTTCTTT. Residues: CATSRDKSMNTEAFF.